This T cell receptor beta chain was captured in a study of OX40 agonist ivuxolimab in advanced cancers. A word on this clone: Antigen specificity is unknown.

Sequencing used immunoSEQ multiplex PCR; TCRdb keeps in-frame clones, though not all of them. The data hold 20,000 or so clones, with approximately 85% observed a single time. Findings of the study overall: Clonal expansion among partial responders at 0.1-3.0 mg/kg ranked near the lowest.

Germline values: CDR1 LNHDA, CDR2 SQIVND (reference sequence). V gave up 6 bases and J gave up 0 bases, with 9 bases separating them. CDR3 length: 14 residues. This receptor was identified in an adult with an advanced solid tumor such as melanoma, head and neck, liver or kidney cancer. Material: CD4+ or CD8+ T cells sorted from blood, obtained in a trial of the OX40 agonist ivuxolimab. The chain uses TRBV19 and TRBJ1-3; D gene uncertain. The CDR3 spells CASRSGNSGNTIYF. The CDR3 DNA sequence: TGTGCCAGTAGGAGCGGGAACTCTGGAAACACCATATATTTT. The entire variable domain, with the rest obtained from reference TRBV19 and TRBJ1-3, is as follows: DGGITQSPKYLFRKEGQNVTLSCEQNLNHDAMYWYRQDPGQGLRLIYYSQIVNDFQKGDIAEGYSVSREKKESFPLTVTSAQKNPTAFYLCASRSGNSGNTIYFGEGSWLTVV.